Listed below are T cell receptor beta chains from one sample, sequenced in a study of cytomegalovirus exposure and HLA in healthy donors. The data were produced by immunoSEQ multiplex PCR, yet TCRdb's version contains in-frame clones alone and is incomplete. The sample carries 200,000 to 250,000 clones, approximately 79% recorded once. The sequenced sample was PBMCs. These receptors came from a man aged 50-59 years in good health and CMV-seronegative. Both conserved end residues are part of each CDR3. Each record gives: V gene, CDR3 protein.

V: TRBV5-1; CDR3: CASSRDSDTEAFF
V: TRBV5-6; CDR3: CASSPKTGSTDTQYF
V: TRBV30; CDR3: CAWSEGQTTNEKLFF
V: TRBV4-1; CDR3: CASSQGTLYSLNTEAFF
V: TRBV7-3; CDR3: CASSLTSGRYEQYF
V: TRBV7-3; CDR3: CASSLSRGSYNEQFF
V: TRBV7-3; CDR3: CASSSAGTGNTEAFF
V: TRBV15; CDR3: CATSIRTGGSQPQHF
V: TRBV29-1; CDR3: CSAFSNRETGGYTF
V: TRBV15; CDR3: CATSRGSGGPGGYTF
V: TRBV5-1; CDR3: CASSSTAGGSTDTQYF
V: TRBV19; CDR3: CASSMYGTSGRVSSTDTQYF
V: TRBV9; CDR3: CASSSRLSNYGYTF
V: TRBV29-1; CDR3: CSVEGRGRREKLFF
V: TRBV5-1; CDR3: CASSFDRSEAFF
V: TRBV7-6; CDR3: CASSLGTGGMSDTQYF
V: TRBV28; CDR3: CASSLMAGINYNEQFF
V: TRBV4-1; CDR3: CASSQSEGLAGNNEQFF
V: TRBV13; CDR3: CASSLDGGTSYEQYF
V: TRBV30; CDR3: CAWSVKGGNQPQHF
V: TRBV30; CDR3: CAWLGRRMQETQYF